Each of the 21 T cell receptor beta chains below was sequenced from the same sample in a study of PD-1 blockade in classical Hodgkin lymphoma. Profiling relied on immunoSEQ multiplex PCR, and the TCRdb table lists in-frame clones only, not all of them. The sample carries fewer than 9,500 clones, around 92% recorded once. As to time point: newly diagnosed, previously untreated cHL patient sample. Magnetic negative selection, applied to thawed PBMCs, was used to isolate the CD8+ T cells. Sequencing was performed on CD8+ T cells from blood. The receptors derive from a human donor with classical Hodgkin lymphoma.

The rearrangement uses TRBV15 and TRBJ1-5, with D possibly TRBD1 on 5 matching bases. Germline V gene lookup returns CDR1 LNHNV and CDR2 YYDKDF (reference sequence). The V end lost 6 bases, the J end lost 3 bases, and 24 bases lay between the germline ends. CDR3 length: 18 residues. CDR3: CATRKESSLTVLNQPQHF. CDR3 nucleotides: TGTGCCACCAGAAAAGAGTCGTCCCTGACAGTGCTCAATCAGCCCCAGCATTTT.

This chain uses TRBV11-2 with TRBJ2-7; D remains unclear. Trimming removed 2 bases from V and 6 bases from J, with 5 bases in between. The CDR3 extends over 11 amino acids. Germline CDR1 reads SGHAT; CDR2 reads FQNNGV. The CDR3 DNA reads as TGTGCCAGCAGCTTAATAAGCGAGCAGTACTTC. It specifies CASSLISEQYF.

This chain joins TRBV4-3 and TRBJ1-1; TRBD1 matches at 7 bases. Germline loops: CDR1 LGHNA, CDR2 YSLEER. The CDR3 spans 14 residues. V dropped 5 bases and J dropped 3; count of bases not matched to a gene: 6. The CDR3 spells CASSSDRSDTEAFF. The CDR3 nucleotides read TGCGCCAGCAGCTCGGACAGGAGCGACACTGAAGCTTTCTTT.

The V and J genes are TRBV2 and TRBJ1-2; D possibly corresponds to TRBD1 (5 bases). Germline V CDR1 and CDR2: SNHLY, FYNNEI. The CDR3 length is 15 residues. V lost 1 base, J lost 8 bases, and 17 bases lay in between. DNA of the CDR3: TGTGCCAGCAGTGAAGTGGGCAGGGAGACCTGGGGCTACACCTTC. Translating it yields CASSEVGRETWGYTF.

The chain recombines TRBV2 with TRBJ1-4; perhaps TRBD1 as D (5 bases). The V gene's germline CDR1 is SNHLY and CDR2 FYNNEI. With 8 bases removed from V and 0 bases from J, the gap between germline ends came to 19 bases. CDR3 length: 17 residues. For the CDR3, the DNA is TGTGCCAGCCACCGCGGGGGGATCACCGCAACTAATGAAAAACTGTTTTTT. Protein product: CASHRGGITATNEKLFF.

In its sample, this clone was seen a few times. This chain links TRBV29-1 with TRBJ2-7, with 7 bases aligning to TRBD1. With 6 bases clipped from V and 0 bases from J, the junction kept 11 bases outside the gene matches. The CDR3 consists of 15 residues. Germline loops: CDR1 SQVTM, CDR2 ANQGSEA. The CDR3 bases are TGCAGCGTCCGCCTCCGGGGACAGAGCTCCTACGAGCAGTACTTC. Its protein product is CSVRLRGQSSYEQYF.

The rearrangement links TRBV19 to TRBJ1-4; a weak D match, TRBD1 (5 bases). Trimming left V 9 bases short and J 3 bases short, with 11 bases between. CDR3 length equals 13 residues. From germline, CDR1 is LNHDA and CDR2 SQIVND (reference sequence). The CDR3 loop is CASRDLSNEKLFF. Written as DNA, the CDR3 is TGTGCCAGCAGGGATTTGTCTAATGAAAAACTGTTTTTT.

The chain couples TRBV7-6 to TRBJ2-1, with 11 bases matching TRBD2. CDR1 SGHVS and CDR2 FNYEAQ come from the germline V gene. V was clipped by 1 base and J by 9 bases; unmatched bases: 8. The CDR3 consists of 16 residues. The CDR3 spells CASSLGLAGGLGEQFF. In DNA, the CDR3 is TGTGCCAGCAGCTTAGGGCTAGCGGGGGGCCTAGGTGAGCAGTTCTTC.

The chain uses TRBV6-4 and TRBJ2-6; D unresolved. The CDR3 is 16 amino acids. The V end lost 6 bases, the J end lost 2 bases, and 14 bases lay between the germline ends. Germline CDR1 MRHNA, CDR2 SNTAGT. The CDR3: CASRALFHTGANVLTF. The CDR3 DNA reads TGTGCCAGCAGGGCCCTATTCCACACTGGGGCCAACGTCCTGACTTTC.

The chain joins TRBV4-1 to TRBJ2-5; either TRBD1 or TRBD2 may fit D (5 bases each). V lost 0 bases to trimming and J lost 6 bases, with 14 bases between them. The CDR3 runs to 15 residues. Germline CDR1 and CDR2: MGHRA and YSYEKL. The CDR3 DNA sequence: TGCGCCAGCAGCCAAGAAGAGGGGAAGATACAGACCCAGTACTTC. Encoded protein: CASSQEEGKIQTQYF.

The rearrangement joins TRBV7-9 to TRBJ2-1, with D uncertain. Germline V lookup: CDR1 SEHNR, CDR2 FQNEAQ (reference sequence). The CDR3 is 13 residues long. Trimming removed 0 bases at V and 6 bases at J, with 6 bases between. The DNA of the CDR3 is TGTGCCAGCAGCTTAGCGCTACTCAATGAGCAGTTCTTC. Encoded protein: CASSLALLNEQFF.

The genes are TRBV21-1 and TRBJ2-5; TRBD1 was called by the table and not checked on the DNA. TRBV21-1 is recorded as a pseudogene. The CDR3 contains 15 residues. CDR3 sequence (DNA): TGTGCCAGCAGCAACTACAGGGGGCGCTTGGAGACCCAGTACTTC. As protein: CASSNYRGRLETQYF.

The V and J genes are TRBV10-3 and TRBJ2-1, with D tentatively TRBD1 (6 bases). Trimming cost V 3 bases and J 4 bases, with 16 bases left between them. Germline assignment: CDR1 ENHRY and CDR2 SYGVKD. The length of the CDR3 is 16 residues. The CDR3 coding sequence is TGTGCCATCAGTGACACCCGGGACAAACCATACAATGAGCAGTTCTTC. It encodes CAISDTRDKPYNEQFF.

As regards this clone: Other DNA sequences in this sample translate to the same CDR3. V is TRBV4-1 and J is TRBJ1-4, with D perhaps TRBD1 (5 bases). The V end lost 4 bases, the J end lost 0 bases, and 21 bases lay between the germline ends. Germline V gives CDR1 MGHRA, CDR2 YSYEKL. The CDR3 is 19 amino acids. As DNA, the CDR3 is TGCGCCAGCAGCCTCACCGAGGGCAGGGACTTTGCAACTAATGAAAAACTGTTTTTT. It specifies CASSLTEGRDFATNEKLFF.

The rearrangement uses TRBV27 and TRBJ1-1; tentatively, D is TRBD1 (5 bases). V was clipped by 6 bases and J by 4 bases, with 12 bases between them. Germline values: CDR1 MNHEY, CDR2 SMNVEV (reference sequence). The CDR3 consists of 13 residues. As DNA, the CDR3 is TGTGCCAGCAGGCCGGGGCATAGCACTGAAGCTTTCTTT. Translation gives CASRPGHSTEAFF.

DNA for the CDR3: TGTGCCAGCAGTTTATTCAGGGGGATCCAAGAGACCCAGTACTTC. The encoded protein is CASSLFRGIQETQYF. V and J are TRBV28 and TRBJ2-5, with 7 positions matching TRBD1. The CDR3 spans 15 residues. Trimming took 1 base from V and 1 from J; bases not matched to a gene: 3. CDR1 is MDHEN and CDR2 is SYDVKM in the germline V gene.

In DNA, the CDR3 is TGTGCCAGCAGCCCGGACAGGCTGGGCTACACCTTC. It encodes CASSPDRLGYTF. The gene calls are TRBV7-9 and TRBJ1-2; TRBD1 agrees at 7 bases. CDR1 and CDR2 (germline): SEHNR, FQNEAQ (reference sequence). The J segment lost 8 bases and the V segment lost 5 bases, leaving 5 bases of the junction unmatched. The CDR3 runs 12 residues.

V is TRBV19 and J is TRBJ1-2; D is undetermined. CDR1 is LNHDA and CDR2 is SQIVND in the germline V gene (reference sequence). The CDR3 has 14 amino acids. V was trimmed by 3 bases and J by 0 bases, leaving 8 bases between them. The CDR3 loop reads CASSIGQANYGYTF. For the CDR3, the DNA is TGTGCCAGTAGTATTGGGCAGGCTAACTATGGCTACACCTTC.

The chain uses TRBV7-6 and TRBJ1-4, with D unclear. The CDR3 covers 17 residues. The V end lost 1 base, the J end lost 0 bases, and 12 bases lay between the germline ends. In germline, CDR1 is SGHVS, CDR2 FNYEAQ. DNA of the CDR3: TGTGCCAGCAGCTTAGTAGGCAGGCTGGCAACTAATGAAAAACTGTTTTTT. Amino acids: CASSLVGRLATNEKLFF.

The gene calls are TRBV7-9 and TRBJ1-4; 7 nucleotides match TRBD1. V lost 5 bases to trimming and J lost 7 bases; unmatched junction nucleotides: 10. This CDR3 has 15 residues. CDR1 is SEHNR, CDR2 FQNEAQ, per germline (reference sequence). CDR3 amino acids: CASSQDRTGSEKLFF. The CDR3 DNA is TGTGCCAGCAGCCAAGATCGGACAGGTAGTGAAAAACTGTTTTTT.

This rearrangement joins TRBV4-1 to TRBJ1-4; D unclear. Trimming took 7 bases from V and 1 from J, leaving 10 bases between them. CDR3 size: 14 residues. The germline V gene has CDR1 MGHRA and CDR2 YSYEKL. The CDR3 nucleotides are TGCGCCAGCAACCCAGTGGGAACTAATGAAAAACTGTTTTTT. As protein: CASNPVGTNEKLFF.